Following are 21 T cell receptor beta chains from one sample sequenced in a study of T cell responses to AZD1222 COVID-19 vaccine. The data were produced by immunoSEQ multiplex PCR, yet TCRdb's version contains in-frame clones alone and is incomplete. The data contain around 110,000 clones, around 94% of them seen just once; the ten biggest clones take up 1.6%. Sequenced material: peripheral blood, taken 28 days after the second AZD1222 dose. The origin of the receptors is an adult who received the AZD1222 COVID-19 vaccine.

The rearrangement uses TRBV29-1 and TRBJ2-1; perhaps TRBD2 as D (6 bases). The CDR3 covers 12 residues. Looked up from germline, CDR1 is SQVTM and CDR2 is ANQGSEA. The V end was cut by 7 bases, the J end by 7 bases, with 14 bases between. The CDR3 here is CSGARDRNEQFF. The CDR3 coding sequence is TGCAGCGGCGCGCGGGACCGAAATGAGCAGTTCTTC.

V gene TRBV4-1 combines with J gene TRBJ2-5; D not resolved. The germline V and J ends were trimmed by 3 bases and 4 bases, with 18 bases remaining between them. From germline, CDR1 is MGHRA and CDR2 YSYEKL. The CDR3 loop spans 16 amino acids. Here the CDR3 reads CASSHPLTGSGETQYF. The CDR3 nucleotides are TGCGCCAGCAGCCACCCCCTGACGGGCTCGGGAGAGACCCAGTACTTC.

This clone was recorded a few times. As DNA, the CDR3 is TGCGCCAGCAGCCATGTTGGGACAGACTACGAGCAGTACTTC. Its translation is CASSHVGTDYEQYF. The chain combines TRBV4-1 with TRBJ2-7; TRBD1 aligns across 7 bases. The CDR3 has 14 amino acids. The V and J ends lost 3 bases and 3 bases, in that order; junction bases with no gene match: 5. CDR1 and CDR2 from the germline V gene are MGHRA and YSYEKL.

The V gene is TRBV19, the J gene TRBJ1-5, with a weak D call TRBD1 (6 bases). V was trimmed by 6 bases and J by 0 bases, leaving 9 bases between them. Germline loops: CDR1 LNHDA, CDR2 SQIVND (reference sequence). CDR3 length: 14 amino acids. The CDR3 is CASRDSYSNQPQHF. The CDR3 DNA sequence: TGTGCCAGTAGGGACAGTTATAGCAATCAGCCCCAGCATTTT.

The V and J genes are TRBV7-2 and TRBJ2-3; D gene uncertain. V was shortened by 4 bases and J by 4 bases, with 12 bases between the two germline ends. Germline CDR1 and CDR2: SGHTA and FQGNSA. The CDR3 is 14 residues long. The CDR3 region is CASSSQARADTQYF. In DNA, the CDR3 is TGTGCCAGCAGCTCCCAGGCAAGGGCAGATACGCAGTATTTT.

This chain joins TRBV3-1 (or the pseudogene TRBV3-2) and TRBJ2-3; a weak D match, TRBD1 (6 bases). Germline V gene sequence: CDR1 LGHDT, CDR2 YNNKEL (reference sequence). Trimming left V 3 bases short and J 4 bases short, with 20 bases between. The CDR3 sequence is 17 residues long. CDR3 in amino acids: CASSQRFVGATADTQYF. The CDR3 region has the DNA TGTGCCAGCAGCCAGAGATTTGTGGGGGCGACCGCAGATACGCAGTATTTT.

Only a few counts were recorded for this clone. Written as DNA, the CDR3 is TGTGCCAGCAGCCCCGGGACAGGGGACGGCGGCTACACCTTC. Amino acid sequence: CASSPGTGDGGYTF. The chain links TRBV7-3 to TRBJ1-2, with TRBD1 identical over 10 bases. Per germline, CDR1 SGHTA and CDR2 FQGTGA. The CDR3 contains 14 residues. Losses at the gene ends were 5 bases for V and 8 bases for J; bases not matched to a gene: 8. The full variable domain, rest sourced from reference TRBV7-3 and TRBJ1-2, is GAGVSQTPSNKVTEKGKYVELRCDPISGHTALYWYRQSLGQGPEFLIYFQGTGAADDSGLPNDRFFAVRPEGSVSTLKIQRTERGDSAVYLCASSPGTGDGGYTFGSGTRLTVV.

The V call is TRBV12-3 or TRBV12-4, the J call TRBJ1-4, with D hard to call. The CDR3 totals 13 residues. Trimming cost V 2 bases and J 6 bases, with 7 bases left between them. In DNA, the CDR3 is TGTGCCAGCAGTTTAAACTCCTATGAAAAACTGTTTTTT. This codes for CASSLNSYEKLFF.

The chain couples TRBV7-8 to TRBJ2-3; perhaps TRBD1 as D (5 bases). From germline, CDR1 is SGHVS and CDR2 FQNEAQ. CDR3 length: 15 residues. Trimming took off 4 bases at V and 2 bases at J, with 13 bases between the two ends. The CDR3 bases are TGTGCCAGCAGCTCCCAGGGTTCCCTCACAGATACGCAGTATTTT. Amino acid sequence: CASSSQGSLTDTQYF.

In DNA, the CDR3 is TGTGCCAGCACCGGGACAGGGTACAATCAGCCCCAGCATTTT. This codes for CASTGTGYNQPQHF. V gene TRBV28 combines with J gene TRBJ1-5; 9 bases align to TRBD1. Germline V gives CDR1 MDHEN, CDR2 SYDVKM. V trimming: 7 bases; J trimming: 3 bases; junction bases outside the gene matches: 4. CDR3 size: 14 residues.

V usage is TRBV2 and J usage is TRBJ2-1, with D hard to call. The CDR3 has 16 amino acids. V lost 3 bases and J 0 bases, leaving 12 bases between the germline ends. Germline V gives CDR1 SNHLY, CDR2 FYNNEI. The CDR3 bases are TGTGCCAGCAGTGATCCCCTGATGAGCTCCTACAATGAGCAGTTCTTC. Protein sequence: CASSDPLMSSYNEQFF. The full variable domain, in which reference TRBV2 and TRBJ2-1 provide the parts outside the CDR3, is EPEVTQTPSHQVTQMGQEVILRCVPISNHLYFYWYRQILGQKVEFLVSFYNNEISEKSEIFDDQFSVERPDGSNFTLKIRSTKLEDSAMYFCASSDPLMSSYNEQFFGPGTRLTVL.

The V gene is TRBV30, the J gene TRBJ2-1, with D maybe TRBD2 (6 bases). Germline V gives CDR1 GTSNPN, CDR2 SVGIG (reference sequence). Trimming stripped 2 bases from V and 3 bases from J, with 17 bases between. The CDR3 spans 16 residues. The CDR3, as DNA: TGTGCCTGGAGTCCCCCCTTGCGGGGTGGCTACAATGAGCAGTTCTTC. This sequence encodes CAWSPPLRGGYNEQFF.

The chain uses TRBV9 and TRBJ2-7, with 11 bases aligning to TRBD1. Per the germline V gene, CDR1 is SGDLS and CDR2 is YYNGEE. The junction had 5 bases not matched to a gene; V was cut back by 0 bases and J by 3 bases. The length of the CDR3 is 16 residues. The DNA of the CDR3 is TGTGCCAGCAGCGTAGCGGCGGGGACAGGGGGCTACGAGCAGTACTTC. Protein sequence: CASSVAAGTGGYEQYF. Drawing the rest from reference TRBV9 and TRBJ2-7, the complete variable domain is DSGVTQTPKHLITATGQRVTLRCSPRSGDLSVYWYQQSLDQGLQFLIQYYNGEERAKGNILERFSAQQFPDLHSELNLSSLELGDSALYFCASSVAAGTGGYEQYFGPGTRLTVT.

The chain combines TRBV28 with TRBJ1-1; the D gene is possibly TRBD1 (6 bases). V dropped 6 bases and J dropped 3 bases, with 20 bases sitting between them. This CDR3 contains 16 residues. The germline V gene has CDR1 MDHEN and CDR2 SYDVKM. The CDR3 DNA reads as TGTGCCAGCAGCCCAGTGGGGGGCCGGGTTGACACTGAAGCTTTCTTT. This sequence encodes CASSPVGGRVDTEAFF.

The chain couples TRBV28 to TRBJ1-5; 8 nucleotides match TRBD1. The CDR3 runs 16 residues. Germline CDR1 reads MDHEN; CDR2 reads SYDVKM. V dropped 2 bases and J dropped 3; count of bases not matched to a gene: 6. CDR3 DNA: TGTGCCAGCAGTTTACCGGCAGGGGGCGTCAATCAGCCCCAGCATTTT. Its translation: CASSLPAGGVNQPQHF.

The CDR3: CASSTRPMDGNTQYF. DNA for the CDR3: TGTGCCAGTAGCACCCGACCAATGGATGGGAATACGCAGTATTTT. V and J are TRBV19 and TRBJ2-3; D gene uncertain. The CDR3 sequence is 15 residues long. Germline V gives CDR1 LNHDA, CDR2 SQIVND (reference sequence). Trimming stripped 6 bases from V and 7 bases from J, with 20 bases between.

On this clone itself: The same CDR3 also results from other DNA sequences found in this sample. This sequence joins TRBV6-1 and TRBJ1-5, with a possible D match to TRBD1 (5 bases). The CDR3 runs 15 residues. CDR1 MNHNS and CDR2 SASEGT come from the germline V gene. Trimming shortened V by 1 base and J by 4 bases, and 11 bases separated the two germline ends. The CDR3 DNA reads as TGTGCCAGCAGTGAAGGGCAGGGAGGTAATCAGCCCCAGCATTTT. Translating it yields CASSEGQGGNQPQHF.

V is TRBV2 and J is TRBJ1-5; D unclear. The CDR3 consists of 13 residues. Germline V CDR1 and CDR2: SNHLY, FYNNEI. V lost 7 bases to trimming and J lost 0 bases, with 7 bases between them. CDR3 region: CASTRDSNQPQHF. The CDR3 DNA follows: TGTGCCAGCACGCGGGATAGCAATCAGCCCCAGCATTTT. The whole variable domain, remainder taken from reference TRBV2 and TRBJ1-5, is EPEVTQTPSHQVTQMGQEVILRCVPISNHLYFYWYRQILGQKVEFLVSFYNNEISEKSEIFDDQFSVERPDGSNFTLKIRSTKLEDSAMYFCASTRDSNQPQHFGDGTRLSIL.

The count of this clone is one. The chain carries TRBV18 and TRBJ2-7; 12 nucleotides match TRBD1. This CDR3 has 16 amino acids. The germline V gene encodes CDR1 KGHSH and CDR2 LQKENI. Germline trimming cut 4 bases from V and 1 base from J; bases unmatched to any gene: 5. This CDR3 reads CASSLPGQGASYEQYF. The CDR3 nucleotides read TGTGCCAGCTCACTACCGGGACAGGGGGCTTCCTACGAGCAGTACTTC.

V and J are TRBV24-1 and TRBJ1-1; possibly TRBD1 for D (5 bases). This CDR3 contains 15 residues. Trimming removed 6 bases from V and 1 base from J, with 14 bases in between. The V gene's germline CDR1 is KGHDR and CDR2 SFDVKD. The CDR3 DNA reads as TGTGCCACCAGTATTCCCGGACACTGGAACACTGAAGCTTTCTTT. Protein: CATSIPGHWNTEAFF.

This chain joins TRBV27 and TRBJ2-5; 7 bases align to TRBD2. The CDR3 runs 12 residues. CDR1 and CDR2 from the germline V gene are MNHEY and SMNVEV (reference sequence). V was pared by 10 bases and J by 5 bases, with 7 bases of the junction left unmatched. CDR3 in DNA: TGTGCCACCGGGAGGCCCGGGGAGACCCAGTACTTC. It translates to CATGRPGETQYF.